This T cell receptor beta chain was documented in a study of spatial heterogeneity in lung cancer. Study-wide results and limits: Intratumoral expanded alpha and beta TCR counts were found to track tumor mutation counts. Of the expanded TCRs, ubiquitous and regional counts tracked the counts of ubiquitous and regional nonsynonymous mutations, respectively.

The library protocol tagged each TCR cDNA with a unique molecular identifier. TCRdb itself ran the 5' RACE reads through MiXCR, one entry per CDR3 protein. The table has 1,500 to 2,000 distinct CDR3 sequences, around 5% seen once. This clonotype is judged medium-sized. Its target is unknown. V shed 1 base and J shed 10 bases, with 13 bases lying between them. In germline, CDR1 is SGHTA, CDR2 FQGNSA. There are 13 residues in the CDR3. The time point here: sample taken at primary tumor resection. Donors were some 72 untreated early-stage non-small cell lung cancer patients. The study sequenced unsorted whole RNA from tumor, nontumor lung or frozen PBMC.

This TCR came from a male donor with early-stage non-small cell lung cancer. The chain employs TRBV7-2 and TRBJ1-1; TRBD1 might be the D (5 bases). The sequences come from lung tumor tissue, collected at surgery. The CDR3 here is CASSLEEGAGAFF. The CDR3 DNA reads as TGTGCCAGCAGCTTAGAGGAAGGGGCCGGAGCTTTCTTT.